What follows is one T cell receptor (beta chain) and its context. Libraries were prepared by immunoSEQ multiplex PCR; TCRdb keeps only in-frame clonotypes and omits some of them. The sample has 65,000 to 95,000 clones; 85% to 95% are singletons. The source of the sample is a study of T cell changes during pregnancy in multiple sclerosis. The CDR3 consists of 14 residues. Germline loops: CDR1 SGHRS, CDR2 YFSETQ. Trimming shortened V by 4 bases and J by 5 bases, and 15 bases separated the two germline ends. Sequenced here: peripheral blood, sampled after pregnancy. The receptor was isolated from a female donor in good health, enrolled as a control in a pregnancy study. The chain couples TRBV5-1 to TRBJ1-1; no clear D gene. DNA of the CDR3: TGCGCCAGCAGCCCCGCAGAGGTCGCGACTGAAGCTTTCTTT. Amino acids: CASSPAEVATEAFF.